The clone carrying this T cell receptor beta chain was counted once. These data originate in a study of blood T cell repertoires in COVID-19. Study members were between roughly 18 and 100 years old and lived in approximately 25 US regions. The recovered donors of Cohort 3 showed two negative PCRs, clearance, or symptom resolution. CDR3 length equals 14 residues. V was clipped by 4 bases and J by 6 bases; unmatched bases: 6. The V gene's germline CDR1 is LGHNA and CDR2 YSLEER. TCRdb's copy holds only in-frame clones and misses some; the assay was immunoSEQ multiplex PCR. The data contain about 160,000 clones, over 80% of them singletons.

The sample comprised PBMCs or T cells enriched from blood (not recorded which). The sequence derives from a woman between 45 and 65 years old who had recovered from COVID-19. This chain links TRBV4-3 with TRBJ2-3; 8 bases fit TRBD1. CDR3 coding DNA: TGCGCCAGCAGCCCAGGACAGGGAACCGATACGCAGTATTTT. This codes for CASSPGQGTDTQYF.